This T cell receptor beta chain was sequenced for a study of blood T cell repertoires in COVID-19 (dated by TCRdb to 2020 to 2021). About the study as a whole: The collaborator samples originated in the United States, Italy and Spain and spanned the acute and convalescent phases of COVID-19. The dataset comprised deeply sampled blood TCRbeta repertoires from subjects exposed to, actively infected with, or recovered from COVID-19. The sample metadata nearly always contained a de-identified subject ID, COVID-19 status, age in years and sex. Where available, HLA class I and class II types were taken from metadata supplied by the sample provider and were not determined by assay-based typing. A freely available public database, intended as a resource for researchers studying the immune response to SARS-CoV-2, is where the repertoires were released. The samples were drawn from two sources: the first 160 participants of the ongoing ImmuneRACE study, and fewer than 1,500 subjects contributed by 6 global collaborators. The prospective study material was composed of cDNA or gDNA derived from T cells, B-cell-depleted T cells, or PBMCs. Study-wide findings and limitations: The quantity of clinical and demographic metadata differed by source and by participant and was supplied without curation.

One collaborating source in Seattle enrolled patients during active infection and followed them longitudinally through the course of disease. Whole blood was collected in K2EDTA tubes by collaborating institutions according to the institutions' own protocols. For TCRbeta analysis, collaborators shipped samples as frozen whole blood, isolated PBMCs, or DNA extracted from either of those sample types. The immunoSEQ Assay, a bias-controlled multiplex PCR, was used to amplify TCRbeta CDR3 regions from genomic DNA. For the original study's pipeline: The number of nucleated cells in each sample was estimated by amplification of reference gene primers within the assay. Sequence reads were collapsed and filtered to measure the absolute abundance of every unique TCRbeta CDR3 rearrangement. For each sample, productive Simpson clonality was calculated as the square root of Simpson's diversity index across productive rearrangements. TCRdb obtained this table from immuneACCESS and retained in-frame rearrangements with V and J assigned. These tables miss some clones; where compared with another copy, unresolved V genes account for less than half of the shortfall, and the remainder is unexplained. The D gene and trimming were derived from the DNA, and the V and J assignments and clone size from that table. Recorded for this sample are 220,000 or so clones; 92% of them occurred a single time. The leading ten clones occupy 0.65% to 0.85% of the sample.

In the case of this clone: Which antigen it targets is not known. No much larger clone exists at a distance of one base, and base qualities are not known.

Its CDR3 holds 15 amino acids, cysteine through phenylalanine. CDR3 DNA only is kept here, 45 bases in frame from base 1. Relative to germline, V is 4 bases shorter and J is 2 bases shorter, with 15 bases between their ends. CDR1 and CDR2 were assigned from the germline V gene as MGHRA and YSYEKL. This TCR was recovered from a man in his sixties with COVID-19, enrolled during active disease. The sample consisted of peripheral blood. This chain joins TRBV4-1 to TRBJ2-7, with the D segment identity uncertain. Read as DNA, the sequence is TGCGCCAGCAGCCGATCCCTCGAGGTAGCCTACGAGCAGTACTTC. Its amino acids are CASSRSLEVAYEQYF.